This TCR beta chain was profiled in a study of shared clonotypes between healthy human individuals. Study as a whole: There were three CD4 naive, three CD4 memory, two CD8 naive and one CD8 memory plates per donor.

V was cut by 3 bases and J by 4 bases, with 13 bases left in between. Germline-derived CDR1 and CDR2 are MGHDK and SYGVNS. The CDR3 runs 14 residues. Concerning this clone: Its antigen is unidentified.

Generated by immunoSEQ multiplex PCR, the TCRdb table keeps only in-frame clones and is missing some. This sample has a few hundred thousand clones, with about nine tenths found just once. Overall study results and limits: Relative to their counterparts shared across all four donors, non-shared clonotypes exhibited diminished generation probabilities. Some naive CD4 clonotypes, 4% to 6%, turned up in common across a few donors.

The chain employs TRBV25-1 and TRBJ2-7, with D maybe TRBD2 (6 bases). The TCR sequence derives from a man between 18 and 29 years old in good health. Sequences were obtained from memory CD8+ T cells sorted from blood. Subset in this sample: CD45RO+ cells pooled with CCR7-negative TemRA cells. CDR3 loop: CASSEEGGGYEQYF. In DNA form, the CDR3 reads TGTGCCAGCAGTGAGGAGGGTGGTGGTTACGAGCAGTACTTC.